What follows is one TCR beta chain and its context. What it recognizes is unknown. The data originate from a study of T cells expressing NK-cell markers. Study in general: Among eight sequenced donors, seven carried HCMV seropositivity while one was seronegative.

TCRdb re-called the 5' RACE reads; one entry per CDR3 protein, DNA not given. Its clone listing holds 500,000 to 600,000 distinct CDR3 sequences. Whole-study findings and limits: Among CD8+ T cells from five or six donors, dominant NKG2C+ clonotypes accounted for roughly 1.0-7.0%. Several donors likewise had their CD3+CD56-NKG2C+ fraction led by these clonotypes.

The germline CDR1 and CDR2 sequences are DFQATT and SNEGSKA (reference sequence). This CDR3 is 16 amino acids long. The sequenced material came from blood T cells: a sorted CD56 or NKG2C T cell subset, CD4+ or CD8+ T cells, or bulk PBMC T cells (not recorded which). The J gene is TRBJ2-1, the V gene TRBV20-1; TCRdb proposes TRBD1, but this gene call is untestable without DNA. The sequence derives from a man between 18 and 29 years old in good health. The CDR3 reads CSARPPVGREKNEQFF.